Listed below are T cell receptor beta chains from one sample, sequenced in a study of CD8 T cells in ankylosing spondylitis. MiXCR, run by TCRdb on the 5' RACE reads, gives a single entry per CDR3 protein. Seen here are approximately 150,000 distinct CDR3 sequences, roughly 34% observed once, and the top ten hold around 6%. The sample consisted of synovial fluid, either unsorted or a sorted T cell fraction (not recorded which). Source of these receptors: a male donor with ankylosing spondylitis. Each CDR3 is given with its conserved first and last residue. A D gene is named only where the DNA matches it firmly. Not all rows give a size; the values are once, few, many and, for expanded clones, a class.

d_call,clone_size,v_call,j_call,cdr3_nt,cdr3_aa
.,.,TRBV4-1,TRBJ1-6,TGCGCCAGCAGACAAGATGTGTGGGACCCGAATTCACCCCTCCACTTT,CASRQDVWDPNSPLHF
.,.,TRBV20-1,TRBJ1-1,TGCAGTGCTCGCGGGACCTTCAACACTGAAGCTTTCTTT,CSARGTFNTEAFF
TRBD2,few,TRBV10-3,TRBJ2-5,TGTGCCATCATAAAGATCGGGGGCGGGAGGCCACCTAGGGAGACCCAGTACTTC,CAIIKIGGGRPPRETQYF
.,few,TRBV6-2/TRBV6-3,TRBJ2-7,TGTGCCAGCAGTGACCTCGGAGGGTTTTCCTACGAGCAGTACTTC,CASSDLGGFSYEQYF
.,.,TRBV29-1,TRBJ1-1,TGCAGCGTTGAGGAGGGTAACTCAAGGGCTTTCTTT,CSVEEGNSRAFF
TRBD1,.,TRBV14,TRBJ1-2,TGTGCCAGCAGCCAAGCAGGGACAGCCCCAAACTATGGCTACACCTTC,CASSQAGTAPNYGYTF
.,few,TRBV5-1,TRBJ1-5,TGCGCCAGCAGCTTGGCGGAGGCGAATCAGCCCCAGCATTTT,CASSLAEANQPQHF
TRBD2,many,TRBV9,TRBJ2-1,TGTGCCAGAACTAGCGGGAGGAACAATGAGCAGTTCTTC,CARTSGRNNEQFF
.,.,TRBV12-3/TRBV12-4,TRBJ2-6,TGTGCCAGCAGTCCTGGCTGGATCTCTGGGGCCAACGTCCTGACTTTC,CASSPGWISGANVLTF
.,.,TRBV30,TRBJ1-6,TGTGCCTGCATTTATAAGGGCATTATATATAATTCACCCCTCCACTTT,CACIYKGIIYNSPLHF
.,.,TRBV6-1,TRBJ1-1,TGTGCCAGCCGATCTGAGATGAACACTGAAGCTTTCTTT,CASRSEMNTEAFF
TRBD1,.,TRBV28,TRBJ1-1,TGTGCCAGCAGTATATCCGGAGGGGGCGCCCGAAGAGCTTTCTTT,CASSISGGGARRAFF
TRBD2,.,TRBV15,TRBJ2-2,TGTGCCACCAGCAGAGATGGGGGGGGCACCGGGGAGCTGTTTTTT,CATSRDGGGTGELFF
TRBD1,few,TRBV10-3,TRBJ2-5,TGTGCCATCAGTGATCCCCAAGGGGGCGCGGGTTCTGAGACCCAGTACTTC,CAISDPQGGAGSETQYF
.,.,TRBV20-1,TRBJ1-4,TGCAGTGCTAGGGAAGGCATAGAGGAAAAACTGTTTTTT,CSAREGIEEKLFF
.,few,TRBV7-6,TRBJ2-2,TGTGCCAGCAGCTCCTGGGGGCGAGGCGGGGAGCTGTTTTTT,CASSSWGRGGELFF
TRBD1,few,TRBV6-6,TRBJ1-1,TGTGCCAGCAAATCAGGGGGTGGTGAAGCTTTCTTT,CASKSGGGEAFF
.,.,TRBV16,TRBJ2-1,TGTGCCAGCAGCCCGGTTAAAGGCAATGAGCAGTTCTTC,CASSPVKGNEQFF
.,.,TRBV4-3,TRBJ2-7,TGCGCCAGCAGCCCAGCACCTCGCTCCTACGAGCAGTACTTC,CASSPAPRSYEQYF
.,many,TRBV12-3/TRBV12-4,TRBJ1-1,TGTGCCAGCAGTTTAATAGGGAAGAACACTGAAGCTTTCTTT,CASSLIGKNTEAFF
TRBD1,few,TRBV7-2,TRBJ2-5,TGTGCCAGCAGCCCACGACAGGGTCAGGTGACCCAGTACTTC,CASSPRQGQVTQYF
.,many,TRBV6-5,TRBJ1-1,TGTGCCAGCAGTTACTCGACAGGTATTAGGGGCACTGAAGCTTTCTTT,CASSYSTGIRGTEAFF
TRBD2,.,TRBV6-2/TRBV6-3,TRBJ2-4,TGTGCCAGCAGTACTAGCGGGACTGGCAAAAACATTCAGTACTTC,CASSTSGTGKNIQYF
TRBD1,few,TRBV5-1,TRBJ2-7,TGCGCCAGCAGCCTACGACAGGGGAACGGGGTCGAGTACTTC,CASSLRQGNGVEYF
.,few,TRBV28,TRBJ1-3,TGTGCCAGCACCCGGACAAGACTTACCCCCATCTCTGGAAACACCATATATTTT,CASTRTRLTPISGNTIYF
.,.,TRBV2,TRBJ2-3,TGTGCCAGCAGACCGGACAGCGTCTCGCGCACAGATACGCAGTATTTT,CASRPDSVSRTDTQYF
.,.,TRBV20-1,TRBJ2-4,TGCAGTGCCCAGACGACCCATGGTGGCAAAAACATTCAGTACTTC,CSAQTTHGGKNIQYF
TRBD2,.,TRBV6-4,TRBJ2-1,TGTGCCAGCAGTGACTTCTCGACTAGCGCCAACAATGAGCAGTTCTTC,CASSDFSTSANNEQFF
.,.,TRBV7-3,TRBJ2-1,TGTGCCAGCAGTAAAAGTCAGGGACCCTTATACAATGAGCAGTTCTTC,CASSKSQGPLYNEQFF
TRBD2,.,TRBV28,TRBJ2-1,TGTGCCAGCAGTGTAAAGCCCTCGACTAGCGGGAGGTCCCTTAGGAATGAGCAGTTCTTC,CASSVKPSTSGRSLRNEQFF
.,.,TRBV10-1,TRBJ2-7,TGCGCCAGCAGTGAGGGGCAGGGGAGGGGCGAGCAGTACTTC,CASSEGQGRGEQYF
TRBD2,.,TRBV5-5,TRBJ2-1,TGTGCCAGCAGCCCCGGGAGGGCCGAGTACAATGAGCAGTTCTTC,CASSPGRAEYNEQFF
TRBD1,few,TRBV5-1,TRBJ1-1,TGCGCCAGCAGCTTGCAGGGGGCGAACACTGAAGCTTTCTTT,CASSLQGANTEAFF
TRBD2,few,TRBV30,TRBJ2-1,TGTGCCTGGAGTCAGAGCGGGAGGTACTACAATGAGCAGTTCTTC,CAWSQSGRYYNEQFF
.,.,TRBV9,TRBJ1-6,TGTGCCAGCAGCCCCGGGTCTAACTATAATTCACCCCTCCACTTT,CASSPGSNYNSPLHF
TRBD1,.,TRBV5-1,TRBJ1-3,TGCGCCAGCAGCCCGGGACAGTCAGGAGGCTCTGGAAACACCATATATTTT,CASSPGQSGGSGNTIYF
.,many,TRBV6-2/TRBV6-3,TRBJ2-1,TGTGCCAGCCGTGGGACCTCCAGCTCCTACAATGAGCAGTTCTTC,CASRGTSSSYNEQFF
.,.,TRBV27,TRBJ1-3,TGTGCCAGCAGTTCTTCAGGGAAGGACGGTGGAAACACCATATATTTT,CASSSSGKDGGNTIYF
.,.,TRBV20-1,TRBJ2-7,TGCAGTGCTAGCGAGGGGTCCTACGAGCAGTACTTC,CSASEGSYEQYF
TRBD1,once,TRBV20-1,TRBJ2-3,TGCAGTGCTAGCCACCATGGCGGGACAGGGGGCTTCACAGATACGCAGTATTTT,CSASHHGGTGGFTDTQYF
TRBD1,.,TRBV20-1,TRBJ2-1,TGCAGTGCCCAAGGACAGGGAAGCTACAATGAGCAGTTCTTC,CSAQGQGSYNEQFF
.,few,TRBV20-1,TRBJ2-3,TGCAGTGTCAATGAGGATACGCAGTATTTT,CSVNEDTQYF
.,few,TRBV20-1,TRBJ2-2,TGCAGTGCTAGTGAGCGGGTTAACACCGGGGAGCTGTTTTTT,CSASERVNTGELFF
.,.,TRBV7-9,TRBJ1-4,TGTGCCAGCAGCTTAGTGGGTCCAAATGAAAAACTGTTTTTT,CASSLVGPNEKLFF
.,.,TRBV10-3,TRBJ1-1,TGTGCCATCAGGGCGCGGGGGAAAGCCGGGACTTCACTGAACACTGAAGCTTTCTTT,CAIRARGKAGTSLNTEAFF
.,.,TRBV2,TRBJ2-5,TGTGCCAGCAGTGAGTCCGGGGTCGGGCAAGAGACCCAGTACTTC,CASSESGVGQETQYF
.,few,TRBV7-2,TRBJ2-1,TGTGCCAGCAGCTTATCGTGGAGCTCCTACAATGAGCAGTTCTTC,CASSLSWSSYNEQFF
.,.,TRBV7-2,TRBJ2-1,TGTGCCAGCAGCTTATGGAGGAGGGGGGAAAATGAGCAGTTCTTC,CASSLWRRGENEQFF
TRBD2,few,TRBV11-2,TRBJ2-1,TGTGCCAGCAGCTTAGAGCCTAGCGGGGGCAGTGAGCAGTTCTTC,CASSLEPSGGSEQFF
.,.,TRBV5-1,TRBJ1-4,TGCGCCAGCAGCCCGGGCCTGAATGAAAAACTGTTTTTT,CASSPGLNEKLFF
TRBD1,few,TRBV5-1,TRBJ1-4,TGCGCCAGCAGCAAGCAGACCGGGACAGGGTTTGAAAAACTGTTTTTT,CASSKQTGTGFEKLFF
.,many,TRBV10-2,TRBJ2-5,TGCGCCAGCAGTGATAACCGGTACCAAGAGACCCAGTACTTC,CASSDNRYQETQYF
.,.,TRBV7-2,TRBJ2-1,TGTGCCAGCAGCAAAGACTCTAGGGCCTACAATGAGCAGTTCTTC,CASSKDSRAYNEQFF
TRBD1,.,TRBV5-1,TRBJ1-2,TGCGCCAGCAGCTCACAGGGGGCTAACTATGGCTACACCTTC,CASSSQGANYGYTF
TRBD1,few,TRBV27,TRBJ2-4,TGTGCCAGCAGTACACCGACAGGGGGCCGGTGGGCCAAAAACATTCAGTACTTC,CASSTPTGGRWAKNIQYF
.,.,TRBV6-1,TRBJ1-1,TGTGCCAGCAGTAGGACGGGCACTGAAGCTTTCTTT,CASSRTGTEAFF
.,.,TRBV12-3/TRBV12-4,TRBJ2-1,TGTGCCAGCAGTTTAGACGGGAGCGCTTCCTACAATGAGCAGTTCTTC,CASSLDGSASYNEQFF
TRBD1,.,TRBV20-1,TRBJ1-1,TGCAGTGCTAGAGATGAGAGTTTTACAGGGGACACTGAAGCTTTCTTT,CSARDESFTGDTEAFF
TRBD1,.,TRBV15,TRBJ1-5,TGTGCCACCAGCAGAGTATTAGGGCAGGGGGGCAATCAGCCCCAACATTTT,CATSRVLGQGGNQPQHF
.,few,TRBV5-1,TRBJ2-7,TGCGCCAGCAGCTTGGGATGGTCTTCTACCTACGAGCAGTACTTC,CASSLGWSSTYEQYF